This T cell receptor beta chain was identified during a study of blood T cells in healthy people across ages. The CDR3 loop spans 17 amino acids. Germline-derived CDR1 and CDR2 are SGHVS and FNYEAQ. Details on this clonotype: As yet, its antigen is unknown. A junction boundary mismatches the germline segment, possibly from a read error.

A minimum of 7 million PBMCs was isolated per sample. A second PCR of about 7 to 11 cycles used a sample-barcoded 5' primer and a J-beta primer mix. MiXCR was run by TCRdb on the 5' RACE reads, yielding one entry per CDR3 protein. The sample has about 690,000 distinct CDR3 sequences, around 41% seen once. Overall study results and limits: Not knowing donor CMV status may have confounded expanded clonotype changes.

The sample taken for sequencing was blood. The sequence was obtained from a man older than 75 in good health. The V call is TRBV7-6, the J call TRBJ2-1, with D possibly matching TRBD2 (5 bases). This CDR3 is CASSLAPASPTYSEQFF. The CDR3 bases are TGTGCCAGCAGCTTAGCCCCGGCTAGCCCAACCTACAGTGAGCAGTTCTTC.